The present T cell receptor (beta chain) was sequenced within a study of CXCR3-negative and CXCR3-positive naive CD8 T cells. Study results and caveats: More hydrophobic TRB CDR3s occurred in CXCR3-positive than in CXCR3-negative naive cells. Because surface CD5 did not distinguish the naive subsets, TCR strength was inferred from TRB CDR3 properties.

Researchers reported sorting every CD8+ T cell subset in triplicate, 300,000 cells per sort. Cells classed as naive CD8+ T cells were CD45RO-CCR7+CD27+CD95-. Germline CDR1 reads MDHEN; CDR2 reads SYDVKM. There are 15 residues in the CDR3. The TRB libraries of cDNA were built by UMI-labeled 5' RACE. TCRdb re-called the 5' RACE reads; every CDR3 protein appears as one record, without DNA. This sample's table reports about 41,000 distinct CDR3 sequences. Worth noting for this clonotype: The target antigen is unknown.

The chain recombines TRBV28 with TRBJ2-7; the TCRdb call, TRBD2, lacks DNA for checking. Sequencing was carried out using naive CXCR3- CD8+ T cells from blood. Subset denoted: CD45RO-CCR7+CD27+CD95- naive CD8+ T cells lacking CXCR3 (TNR3-). The sequence came from a human donor in good health. Some clones in this sample may be carry-over from other donors' samples. The CDR3 reads CASSLWGGVAVEQYF.